This is a list of T cell receptor beta chains from one sample in a study of T cell changes during pregnancy in multiple sclerosis. TCRdb's table, derived via immunoSEQ multiplex PCR, lists solely in-frame clones and lacks some. The sample has about 47,000 clones, about 87% seen once; the top ten hold about 2%. The specimen comprised peripheral blood, sampled in the first trimester of pregnancy. The receptors come from a female donor with multiple sclerosis, enrolled in a pregnancy study. Both conserved end residues are part of each CDR3. Expanded clones are given a class, and other clones once, few, many or no size at all.

CDR3aa: CASSLDLGEKLFF
v_gene: TRBV7-9
abundance: -

CDR3aa: CASGPGHPYNEQFF
v_gene: TRBV6-5
abundance: -

CDR3aa: CAWSVNPLTGVNGYTF
v_gene: TRBV30
abundance: -

CDR3aa: CSVEDRAKTTDTQYF
v_gene: TRBV29-1
abundance: -

CDR3aa: CASSESVGGLTEAFF
v_gene: TRBV10-1
abundance: -

CDR3aa: CAWSTSSWRDTEAFF
v_gene: TRBV30
abundance: -

CDR3aa: CASSGTGGDQPQHF
v_gene: TRBV2
abundance: once

CDR3aa: CSVGTGNTEAFF
v_gene: TRBV29-1
abundance: medium-sized

CDR3aa: CASSSIRGWGYNEQFF
v_gene: TRBV7-9
abundance: once

CDR3aa: CASSASVGAGQPQHF
v_gene: TRBV18
abundance: -

CDR3aa: CASTPGQSTDTQYF
v_gene: TRBV30
abundance: -

CDR3aa: CASSLVSGRGVSPLHF
v_gene: TRBV7-6
abundance: -

CDR3aa: CASRSFWGTGRNYGYTF
v_gene: TRBV28
abundance: -

CDR3aa: CASQRDRGRNEQFF
v_gene: TRBV10-1
abundance: -

CDR3aa: CASSHATGTSGGNYEQYF
v_gene: TRBV4-2
abundance: once

CDR3aa: CAWRGRGRVNYGYTF
v_gene: TRBV30
abundance: -